This TCR beta chain was obtained from a study of T cell repertoires in cytomegalovirus infection. Study-level background: Selection of CMV epitopes for the study included recently identified HLA-C-restricted and well-studied HLA-B-restricted ones. Matching HLA type, along with CMV infection, was indicated by public TCR beta signatures. The study's findings and limits: HLA-C-restricted, CMV-specific TCR beta clonotypes were dominant ex vivo. Summed frequency of shared TCR beta families picked out CMV carriers who also had the relevant HLA.

The CDR3 consists of 16 residues. Germline V gene lookup returns CDR1 MNHNS and CDR2 SASEGT. Trimming stripped 4 bases from V and 4 bases from J, with 17 bases between. TCRdb re-analysed the reads in MiXCR, keeping a single row per CDR3 protein. Of 200,000 or so distinct CDR3 sequences in the sample, 35% to 40% were seen once. For this clonotype: Its antigen is unknown.

The chain uses TRBV6-1 and TRBJ1-5; no firm D call. The TCR sequence derives from a human donor in good health (CMV status not recorded). Some clones in this sample may be carry-over from other donors' samples. Source: CD8+ T cells from cultured PBMCs, taken from culture after CMV antigen stimulation. CDR3 sequence reads: CASSVWHPDRNQPQHF. The CDR3 DNA is TGTGCCAGCAGTGTATGGCACCCAGACCGAAATCAGCCCCAGCATTTT.